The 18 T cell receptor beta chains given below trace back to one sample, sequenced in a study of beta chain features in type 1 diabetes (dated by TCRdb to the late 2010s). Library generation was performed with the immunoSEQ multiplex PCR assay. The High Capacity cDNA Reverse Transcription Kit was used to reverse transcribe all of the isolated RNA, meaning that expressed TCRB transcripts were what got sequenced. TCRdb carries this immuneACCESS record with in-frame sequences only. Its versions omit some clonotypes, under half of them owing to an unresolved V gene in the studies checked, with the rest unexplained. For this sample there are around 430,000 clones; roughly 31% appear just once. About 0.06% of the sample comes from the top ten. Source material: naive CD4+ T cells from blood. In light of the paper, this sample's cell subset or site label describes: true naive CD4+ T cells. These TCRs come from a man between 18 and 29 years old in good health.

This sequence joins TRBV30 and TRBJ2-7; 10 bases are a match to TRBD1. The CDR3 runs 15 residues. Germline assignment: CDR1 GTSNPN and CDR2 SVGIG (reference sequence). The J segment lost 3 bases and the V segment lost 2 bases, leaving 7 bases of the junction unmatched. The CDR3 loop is CAWSNGQGVIYEQYF. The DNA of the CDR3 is TGTGCCTGGAGTAATGGACAGGGGGTAATCTACGAGCAGTACTTC.

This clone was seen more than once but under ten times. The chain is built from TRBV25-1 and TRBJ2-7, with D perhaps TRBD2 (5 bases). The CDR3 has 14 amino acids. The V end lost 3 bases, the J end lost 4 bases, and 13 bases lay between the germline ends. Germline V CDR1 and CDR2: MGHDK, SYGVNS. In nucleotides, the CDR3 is TGTGCCAGCAGTGACCGGGGAATCAAATACGAGCAGTACTTC. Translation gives CASSDRGIKYEQYF.

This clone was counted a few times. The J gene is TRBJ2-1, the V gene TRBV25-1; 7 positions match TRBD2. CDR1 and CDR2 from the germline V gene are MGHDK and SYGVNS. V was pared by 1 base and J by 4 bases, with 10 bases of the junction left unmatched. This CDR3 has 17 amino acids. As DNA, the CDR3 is TGTGCCAGCAGTGAATGGGTGGGAGGGCGTGAATACAATGAGCAGTTCTTC. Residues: CASSEWVGGREYNEQFF. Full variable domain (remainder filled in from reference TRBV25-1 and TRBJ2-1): EADIYQTPRYLVIGTGKKITLECSQTMGHDKMYWYQQDPGMELHLIHYSYGVNSTEKGDLSSESTVSRIRTEHFPLTLESARPSHTSQYLCASSEWVGGREYNEQFFGPGTRLTVL.

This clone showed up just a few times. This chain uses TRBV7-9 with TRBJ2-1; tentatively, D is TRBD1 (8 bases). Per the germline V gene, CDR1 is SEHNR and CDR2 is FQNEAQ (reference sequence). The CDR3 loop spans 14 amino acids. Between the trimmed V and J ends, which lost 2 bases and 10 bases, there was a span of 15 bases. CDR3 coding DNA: TGTGCCAGCAGCTTAAGCGGGGCAGGGGGCGAGCAGTTCTTC. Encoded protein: CASSLSGAGGEQFF.

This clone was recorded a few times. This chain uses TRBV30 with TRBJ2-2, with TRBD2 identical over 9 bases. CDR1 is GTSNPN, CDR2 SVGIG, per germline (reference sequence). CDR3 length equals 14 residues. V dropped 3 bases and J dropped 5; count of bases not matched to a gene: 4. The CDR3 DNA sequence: TGTGCCTGGAGAGGACTAGCGCAGACCGGGGAGCTGTTTTTT. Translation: CAWRGLAQTGELFF.

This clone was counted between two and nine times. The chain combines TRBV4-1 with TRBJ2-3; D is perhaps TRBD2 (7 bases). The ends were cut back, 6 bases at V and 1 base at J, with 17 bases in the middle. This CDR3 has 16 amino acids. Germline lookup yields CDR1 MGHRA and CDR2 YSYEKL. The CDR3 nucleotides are TGCGCCAGCAGAAATCGGGGGGCATTGGGCACAGATACGCAGTATTTT. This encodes CASRNRGALGTDTQYF.

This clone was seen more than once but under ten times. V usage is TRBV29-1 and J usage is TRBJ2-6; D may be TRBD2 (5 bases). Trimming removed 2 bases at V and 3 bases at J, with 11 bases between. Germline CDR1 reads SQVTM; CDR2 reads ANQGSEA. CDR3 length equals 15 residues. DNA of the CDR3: TGCAGCGTTGAACAGCCCGGGGTTGGGGCCAACGTCCTGACTTTC. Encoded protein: CSVEQPGVGANVLTF.

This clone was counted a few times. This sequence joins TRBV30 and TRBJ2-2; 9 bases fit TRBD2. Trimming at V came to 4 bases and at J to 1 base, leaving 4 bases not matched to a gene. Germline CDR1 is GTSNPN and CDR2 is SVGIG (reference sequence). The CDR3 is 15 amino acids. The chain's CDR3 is CAWTVTSGNTGELFF. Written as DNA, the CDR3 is TGTGCCTGGACCGTGACTAGCGGGAACACCGGGGAGCTGTTTTTT.

In DNA, the CDR3 is TGTGCCAGCAGTCGGCCAGCGCAGAGCACAGATACGCAGTATTTT. Translated: CASSRPAQSTDTQYF. The chain couples TRBV28 to TRBJ2-3; D unclear. CDR1 MDHEN and CDR2 SYDVKM come from the germline V gene. V was pared by 5 bases and J by 0 bases, with 12 bases between. This CDR3 contains 15 residues. Combining the CDR3 with reference TRBV28 and TRBJ2-3 gives the whole variable domain DVKVTQSSRYLVKRTGEKVFLECVQDMDHENMFWYRQDPGLGLRLIYFSYDVKMKEKGDIPEGYSVSREKKERFSLILESASTNQTSMYLCASSRPAQSTDTQYFGPGTRLTVL.

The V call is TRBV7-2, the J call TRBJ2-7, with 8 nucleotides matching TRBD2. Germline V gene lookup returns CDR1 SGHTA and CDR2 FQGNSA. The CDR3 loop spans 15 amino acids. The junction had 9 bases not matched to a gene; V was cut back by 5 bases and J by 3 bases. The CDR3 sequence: CASSRPGLGSYEQYF. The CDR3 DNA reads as TGTGCCAGCAGCCGACCGGGACTAGGAAGCTACGAGCAGTACTTC.

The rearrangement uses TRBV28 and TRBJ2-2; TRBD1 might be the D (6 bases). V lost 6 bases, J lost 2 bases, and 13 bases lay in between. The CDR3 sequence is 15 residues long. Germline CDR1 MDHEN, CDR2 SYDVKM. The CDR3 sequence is CASSPPRGNTGELFF. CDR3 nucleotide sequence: TGTGCCAGCAGCCCCCCCAGGGGAAACACCGGGGAGCTGTTTTTT. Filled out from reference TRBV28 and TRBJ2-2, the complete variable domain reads DVKVTQSSRYLVKRTGEKVFLECVQDMDHENMFWYRQDPGLGLRLIYFSYDVKMKEKGDIPEGYSVSREKKERFSLILESASTNQTSMYLCASSPPRGNTGELFFGEGSRLTVL.

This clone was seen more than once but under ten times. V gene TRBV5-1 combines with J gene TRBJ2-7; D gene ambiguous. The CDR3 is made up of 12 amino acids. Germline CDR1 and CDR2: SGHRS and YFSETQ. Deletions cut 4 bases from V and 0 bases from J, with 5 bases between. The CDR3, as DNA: TGCGCCAGCAGCCATAACTCCTACGAGCAGTACTTC. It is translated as CASSHNSYEQYF.

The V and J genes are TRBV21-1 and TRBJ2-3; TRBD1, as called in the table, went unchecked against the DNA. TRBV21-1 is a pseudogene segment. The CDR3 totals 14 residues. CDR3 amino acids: CASRDRGGTDTQYF. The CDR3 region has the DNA TGTGCCAGCAGAGACAGGGGAGGCACAGATACGCAGTATTTT.

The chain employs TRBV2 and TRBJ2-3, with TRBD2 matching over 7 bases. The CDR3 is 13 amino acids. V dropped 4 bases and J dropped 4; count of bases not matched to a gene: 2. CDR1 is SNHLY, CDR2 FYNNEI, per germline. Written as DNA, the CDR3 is TGTGCCAGCAGTGGCCTAGCGGCAGATACGCAGTATTTT. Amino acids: CASSGLAADTQYF. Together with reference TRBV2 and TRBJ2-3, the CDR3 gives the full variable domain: EPEVTQTPSHQVTQMGQEVILRCVPISNHLYFYWYRQILGQKVEFLVSFYNNEISEKSEIFDDQFSVERPDGSNFTLKIRSTKLEDSAMYFCASSGLAADTQYFGPGTRLTVL.

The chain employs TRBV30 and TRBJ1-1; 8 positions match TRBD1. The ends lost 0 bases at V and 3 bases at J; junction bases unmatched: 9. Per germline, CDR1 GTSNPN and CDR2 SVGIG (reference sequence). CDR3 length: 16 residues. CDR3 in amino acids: CAWSVFPLTGDTEAFF. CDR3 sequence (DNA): TGTGCCTGGAGTGTATTCCCGCTGACAGGGGACACTGAAGCTTTCTTT.

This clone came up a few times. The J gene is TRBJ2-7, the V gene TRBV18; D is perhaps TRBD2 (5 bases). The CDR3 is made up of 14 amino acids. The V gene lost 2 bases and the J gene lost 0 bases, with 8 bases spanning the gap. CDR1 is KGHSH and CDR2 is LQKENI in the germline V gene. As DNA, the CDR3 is TGTGCCAGCTCACCAATGGACTCCTCCTACGAGCAGTACTTC. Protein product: CASSPMDSSYEQYF.

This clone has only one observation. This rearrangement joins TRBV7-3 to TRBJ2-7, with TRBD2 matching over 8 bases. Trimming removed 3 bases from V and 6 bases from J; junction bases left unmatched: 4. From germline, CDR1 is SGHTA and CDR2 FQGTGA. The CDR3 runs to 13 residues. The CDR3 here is CASSFAGGGEQYF. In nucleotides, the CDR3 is TGTGCCAGCAGCTTTGCGGGAGGCGGCGAGCAGTACTTC.

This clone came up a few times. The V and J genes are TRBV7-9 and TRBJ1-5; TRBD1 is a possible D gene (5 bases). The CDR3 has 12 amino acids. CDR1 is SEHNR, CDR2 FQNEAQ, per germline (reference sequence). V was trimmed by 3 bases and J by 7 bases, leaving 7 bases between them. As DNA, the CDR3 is TGTGCCAGCAGCTTGGGGGGACAGCCCCAGCATTTT. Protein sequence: CASSLGGQPQHF.